Listed below are T cell receptor beta chains from one sample, sequenced in a study of blood T cells in healthy people across ages. TCRdb independently ran MiXCR on the 5' RACE reads; one entry per CDR3 protein. The repertoire holds about 800,000 distinct CDR3 sequences, with 20% to 25% as singletons. Another study also made use of these data, one on T cells of mothers and their children.

Material for sequencing was blood. These receptor sequences come from a boy aged 10-17 years in good health. CDR3s include the opening cysteine and the closing phenylalanine or tryptophan. D genes are given only for firm matches. Some rows have no size entry. The others give once, few or many, or a class for an expanded clone.

d_gene,j_gene,abundance,v_gene,CDR3aa,CDR3nt
TRBD1,TRBJ2-1,.,TRBV7-9,CASSWDRGNSYNEQFF,TGTGCCAGCAGCTGGGACAGGGGGAATTCCTACAATGAGCAGTTCTTC
.,TRBJ1-5,.,TRBV7-9,CASSLLRGGQPQHF,TGTGCCAGCAGCCTTCTCAGGGGCGGTCAGCCCCAACATTTT
.,TRBJ1-2,.,TRBV7-9,CASSLGPGGGGYTF,TGTGCCAGCAGCTTAGGGCCCGGCGGTGGCGGCTACACCTTC
.,TRBJ2-7,few,TRBV7-9,CASSLATAYEQYF,TGTGCCAGCAGCTTAGCTACAGCATACGAGCAGTACTTC
.,TRBJ1-1,few,TRBV9,CASSPRMGGRDTEAFF,TGTGCCAGCAGCCCGAGGATGGGAGGCAGGGACACTGAAGCTTTCTTT
.,TRBJ2-7,.,TRBV6-6,CASSHKTQVISYEQYF,TGTGCCAGCAGTCATAAGACCCAAGTGATCTCCTACGAGCAGTACTTC
.,TRBJ1-4,.,TRBV28,CASKNGGISGEKLFF,TGTGCCAGCAAGAACGGAGGGATCTCCGGTGAAAAACTGTTTTTT
TRBD2,TRBJ2-3,.,TRBV20-1,CSARDPRLAASDTQYF,TGCAGTGCTAGAGATCCGAGGCTAGCGGCCTCAGATACGCAGTATTTT
TRBD2,TRBJ2-3,few,TRBV27,CASTIHSGVSTDTQYF,TGTGCCAGCACCATTCATAGCGGGGTGAGCACAGATACGCAGTATTTT
TRBD1,TRBJ2-4,.,TRBV5-1,CASSWGTGNIQYF,TGCGCCAGCAGCTGGGGGACAGGAAACATTCAGTACTTC
.,TRBJ1-1,.,TRBV6-5,CASRRPGNTEAFF,TGTGCCAGCAGGAGGCCGGGGAACACTGAAGCTTTCTTT
TRBD1,TRBJ1-5,.,TRBV5-1,CASSLGQGADQPQHF,TGCGCCAGCAGCTTGGGACAGGGGGCGGATCAGCCCCAGCATTTT
.,TRBJ2-7,few,TRBV5-1,CASSPTGGAAYEQYF,TGCGCCAGCAGCCCCACAGGGGGGGCAGCTTACGAGCAGTACTTC
TRBD1,TRBJ1-2,.,TRBV6-5,CASKTDRVGGYTF,TGTGCCAGCAAAACCGACAGGGTAGGCGGCTACACCTTC
TRBD1,TRBJ2-7,.,TRBV5-5,CASSPDRQGREQYF,TGTGCCAGCAGCCCTGACCGACAGGGGCGGGAGCAGTACTTC
.,TRBJ2-5,.,TRBV24-1,CATSDYTVHGETQCF,TGTGCCACCAGTGATTACACGGTCCACGGAGAGACCCAGTGCTTC